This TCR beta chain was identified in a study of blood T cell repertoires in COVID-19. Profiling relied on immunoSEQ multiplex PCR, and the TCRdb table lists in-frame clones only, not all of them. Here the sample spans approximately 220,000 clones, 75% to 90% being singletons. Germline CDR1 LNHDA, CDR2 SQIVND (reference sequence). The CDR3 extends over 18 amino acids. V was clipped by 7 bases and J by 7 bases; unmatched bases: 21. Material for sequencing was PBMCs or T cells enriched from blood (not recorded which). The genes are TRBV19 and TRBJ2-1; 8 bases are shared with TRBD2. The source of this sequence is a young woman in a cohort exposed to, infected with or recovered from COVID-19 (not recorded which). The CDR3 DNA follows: TGTGCCAGTACCCTTAGGGCTAGCGGGCAAGCGACGGGGAATGAGCAGTTCTTC. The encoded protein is CASTLRASGQATGNEQFF.